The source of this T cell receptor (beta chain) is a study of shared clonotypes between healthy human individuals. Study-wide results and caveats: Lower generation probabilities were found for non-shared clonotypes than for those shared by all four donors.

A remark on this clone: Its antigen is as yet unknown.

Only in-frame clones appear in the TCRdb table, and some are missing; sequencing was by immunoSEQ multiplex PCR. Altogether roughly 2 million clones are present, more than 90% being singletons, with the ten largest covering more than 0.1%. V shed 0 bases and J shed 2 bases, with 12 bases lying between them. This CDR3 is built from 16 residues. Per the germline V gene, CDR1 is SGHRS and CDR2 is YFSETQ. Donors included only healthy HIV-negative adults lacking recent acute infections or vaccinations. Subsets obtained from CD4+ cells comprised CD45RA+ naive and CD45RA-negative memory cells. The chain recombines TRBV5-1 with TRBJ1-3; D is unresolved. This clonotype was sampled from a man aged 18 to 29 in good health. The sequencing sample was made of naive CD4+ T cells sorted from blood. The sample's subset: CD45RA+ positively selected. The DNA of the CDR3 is TGCGCCAGCAGCTTGGGAGGATCGTCAACTGGAAACACCATATATTTT. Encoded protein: CASSLGGSSTGNTIYF. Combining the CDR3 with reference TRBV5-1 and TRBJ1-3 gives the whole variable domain KAGVTQTPRYLIKTRGQQVTLSCSPISGHRSVSWYQQTPGQGLQFLFEYFSETQRNKGNFPGRFSGRQFSNSRSEMNVSTLELGDSALYLCASSLGGSSTGNTIYFGEGSWLTVV.